This paragraph reports one T cell receptor beta chain. The sample belongs to a study of blood T cell repertoires in COVID-19. Study overall: COVID-19 samples, acute and convalescent, were from the United States, Italy and Spain. Sources were T cells, B-cell-depleted T cells, or PBMCs; the material itself was cDNA or gDNA.

Per the germline V gene, CDR1 is MGHRA and CDR2 is YSYEKL. The CDR3 sequence is 16 residues long. V was clipped by 3 bases and J by 1 base; unmatched bases: 5. The authors' processing: The authors estimated nucleated cell counts from reference gene primer amplification. TCRdb's copy holds only in-frame clones and misses some; the assay was immunoSEQ multiplex PCR. V and J calls and clone size follow that table, whereas D and trimming were derived from the DNA. The sample yields fewer than 70,000 clones, around nine tenths seen once. Sequencing was carried out using peripheral blood. This TCR was sampled from a human donor in a cohort sampled during active COVID-19. The V call is TRBV4-1, the J call TRBJ2-2; the match to TRBD1 covers 7 bases. The CDR3 here is CASSHLGQRNTGELFF. Here the CDR3 DNA reads TGCGCCAGCAGCCATTTGGGACAGAGGAACACCGGGGAGCTGTTTTTT.